Described below is a single T cell receptor beta chain sequence and its context. Its specificity is not known. TCR beta CDR3 amplification used RNA transcripts. HTBI primers were employed in first-round RT-PCR, then a second-round multiplex PCR followed. TCRdb passed the multiplex PCR reads through MiXCR, listing each CDR3 protein once. The profile covers hundreds of thousands of distinct CDR3 sequences, with about two fifths appearing a single time and over 2.5% taken by the ten largest. None of the included patients had other autoimmune diseases, uncontrolled infections, pregnancy or lactation, as these led to exclusion. The data originate from a study of Graves' ophthalmopathy and Graves' hyperthyroidism. Germline CDR1 is SGDLS and CDR2 is YYNGEE. The CDR3 spans 14 residues. Trimming stripped 3 bases from V and 4 bases from J, with 10 bases between. Overall study results and limits: Most thyroid-expanded clonotypes exceeding 0.001 frequency were also found in blood.

The sequencing sample was made of peripheral blood. V usage is TRBV9 and J usage is TRBJ2-2; D possibly corresponds to TRBD1 (6 bases). The sequence was collected from an adult man with Graves' ophthalmopathy. The CDR3 DNA reads TGTGCCAGCAGCGCCGGGACAACCACCGGGGAGCTGTTTTTT. Amino acid sequence: CASSAGTTTGELFF.